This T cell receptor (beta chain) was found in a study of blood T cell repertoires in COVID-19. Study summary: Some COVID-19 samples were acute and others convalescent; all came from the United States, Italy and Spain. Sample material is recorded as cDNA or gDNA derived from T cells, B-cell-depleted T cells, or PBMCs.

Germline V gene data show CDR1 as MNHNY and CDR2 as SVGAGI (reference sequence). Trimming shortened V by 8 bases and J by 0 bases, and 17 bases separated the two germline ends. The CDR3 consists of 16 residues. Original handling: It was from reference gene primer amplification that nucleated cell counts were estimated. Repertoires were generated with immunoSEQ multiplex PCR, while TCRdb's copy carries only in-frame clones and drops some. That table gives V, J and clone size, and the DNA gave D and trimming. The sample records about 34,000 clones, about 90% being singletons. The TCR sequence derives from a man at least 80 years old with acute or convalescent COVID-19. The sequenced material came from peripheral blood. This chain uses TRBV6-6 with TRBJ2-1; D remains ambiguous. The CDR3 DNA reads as TGTGCCAGCTACCCAGGTCCATCGAGCTCCTACAATGAGCAGTTCTTC. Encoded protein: CASYPGPSSSYNEQFF.